These 25 T cell receptor beta chains originate from one sample sequenced in a study of blood T cell repertoires in COVID-19 (TCRdb year 2020). Library creation used the immunoSEQ multiplex PCR assay. In its TCRdb copy, this immuneACCESS table keeps in-frame sequences only and misses some clones. Where compared with another copy, unresolved V genes explain less than half of these, and the others have no known cause. The sample table holds under 110,000 clones, of which 91% were seen once. The ten largest make up roughly 17% of the sample. Sequencing used peripheral blood. These receptors were taken from a man aged 50 or older with acute or convalescent COVID-19.

The rearrangement joins TRBV6-6 to TRBJ2-2, with no clear D. Per the germline V gene, CDR1 is MNHNY and CDR2 is SVGAGI (reference sequence). Trimming removed 1 base from V and 4 bases from J, with 7 bases in between. This CDR3 comprises 14 residues. The CDR3 sequence: CASSYYLSTGELFF. The CDR3, as DNA: TGTGCCAGCAGTTACTATCTGTCCACCGGGGAGCTGTTTTTT.

The chain links TRBV6-4 to TRBJ2-7; 9 nucleotides agree with TRBD1. Germline V CDR1 and CDR2: MRHNA, SNTAGT. The CDR3 has 19 amino acids. The trim removed 6 bases at V and 3 bases at J, leaving 21 bases unmatched. CDR3 sequence reads: CASRGLRQGVEGNYYEQYF. CDR3 DNA: TGTGCCAGCAGGGGCCTTAGACAGGGGGTAGAAGGTAACTACTACGAGCAGTACTTC.

The chain uses TRBV7-9 and TRBJ1-3; D call uncertain. Germline CDR1 reads SEHNR; CDR2 reads FQNEAQ (reference sequence). The V gene lost 5 bases and the J gene lost 0 bases, with 11 bases spanning the gap. CDR3 size: 15 residues. The CDR3 protein is CASSASSSSGNTIYF. The CDR3 region has the DNA TGTGCCAGCAGCGCGTCTTCAAGCTCTGGAAACACCATATATTTT.

The rearrangement uses TRBV7-8 and TRBJ1-4, with 7 bases matching TRBD1. Germline V gene data show CDR1 as SGHVS and CDR2 as FQNEAQ. The V and J ends lost 1 base and 5 bases, in that order; junction bases with no gene match: 7. The CDR3 runs 16 residues. DNA for the CDR3: TGTGCCAGCAGCTTAGGCCAGGGGGGCGGCAATGAAAAACTGTTTTTT. Protein product: CASSLGQGGGNEKLFF.

The V gene is TRBV9, the J gene TRBJ2-5, with D unclear. The CDR3 runs to 11 residues. Germline CDR1 reads SGDLS; CDR2 reads YYNGEE. Trimming stripped 3 bases from V and 4 bases from J, with 4 bases between. This CDR3 reads CASSDGETQYF. The CDR3 DNA reads TGTGCCAGCAGCGACGGAGAGACCCAGTACTTC. The complete variable domain, with remaining parts taken from reference TRBV9 and TRBJ2-5, reads DSGVTQTPKHLITATGQRVTLRCSPRSGDLSVYWYQQSLDQGLQFLIQYYNGEERAKGNILERFSAQQFPDLHSELNLSSLELGDSALYFCASSDGETQYFGPGTRLLVL.

DNA of the CDR3: TGTGCCAGTAGTATTGGGCGGGGCCTGCGGGAGACCCAGTACTTC. Residues: CASSIGRGLRETQYF. The chain has TRBV19 and TRBJ2-5, with a tentative D call TRBD2 (6 bases). Germline V gene data show CDR1 as LNHDA and CDR2 as SQIVND (reference sequence). V dropped 3 bases and J dropped 5 bases, with 16 bases sitting between them. The CDR3 consists of 15 residues.

V is TRBV28 and J is TRBJ1-1, with D maybe TRBD1 (5 bases). V lost 6 bases and J 5 bases, leaving 19 bases between the germline ends. Germline lookup yields CDR1 MDHEN and CDR2 SYDVKM. This CDR3 is 15 amino acids long. CDR3 protein: CASRPSSRGGTEAFF. CDR3 coding DNA: TGTGCCAGCAGACCCTCTAGTAGGGGAGGGACTGAAGCTTTCTTT.

The chain links TRBV3-1 (or the pseudogene TRBV3-2) to TRBJ1-4, with no clear D. Between the trimmed V and J ends, which lost 1 base and 5 bases, there was a span of 11 bases. Germline CDR1 reads LGHDT; CDR2 reads YNNKEL (reference sequence). CDR3 length: 15 amino acids. The CDR3 coding sequence is TGTGCCAGCAGCCAAGCCCTCGGGTTAAATGAAAAACTGTTTTTT. Translation gives CASSQALGLNEKLFF.

The chain uses TRBV9 and TRBJ1-6, with D tentatively TRBD1 (6 bases). The V gene lost 2 bases and the J gene lost 7 bases, with 13 bases spanning the gap. The CDR3 runs to 15 residues. Germline V lookup: CDR1 SGDLS, CDR2 YYNGEE. The CDR3 region is CASSVATGGNSPLHF. The CDR3, as DNA: TGTGCCAGCAGCGTCGCGACAGGTGGAAATTCACCCCTCCACTTT.

The chain combines TRBV7-2 with TRBJ1-2; D gene unclear. Germline loops: CDR1 SGHTA, CDR2 FQGNSA. Trimming removed 1 base from V and 8 bases from J, with 20 bases in between. The CDR3 loop spans 16 amino acids. Here the CDR3 DNA reads TGTGCCAGCAGCTTAGACGGATTTAGAGGATCACGGGGCTACACCTTC. Its translation: CASSLDGFRGSRGYTF. Combining the CDR3 with reference TRBV7-2 and TRBJ1-2 gives the whole variable domain GAGVSQSPSNKVTEKGKDVELRCDPISGHTALYWYRQSLGQGLEFLIYFQGNSAPDKSGLPSDRFSAERTGGSVSTLTIQRTQQEDSAVYLCASSLDGFRGSRGYTFGSGTRLTVV.

The rearrangement uses TRBV19 and TRBJ1-4, with TRBD1 matching over 11 bases. J was trimmed by 0 bases and V by 5 bases; bases with no gene match: 14. This CDR3 has 20 amino acids. Germline V CDR1 and CDR2: LNHDA, SQIVND (reference sequence). The CDR3 nucleotides read TGTGCCAGTAGTCGAAGAGGGACAGGGGGATTTCGGGCAACTAATGAAAAACTGTTTTTT. This codes for CASSRRGTGGFRATNEKLFF.

V usage is TRBV5-1 and J usage is TRBJ1-4; D is unresolved. The CDR3 has 16 amino acids. The ends were cut back, 1 base at V and 0 bases at J, with 10 bases in the middle. Germline V lookup: CDR1 SGHRS, CDR2 YFSETQ. CDR3 nucleotides: TGCGCCAGCAGCTTGACCACCACAACAACTAATGAAAAACTGTTTTTT. Translation: CASSLTTTTTNEKLFF.

The rearrangement links TRBV7-8 to TRBJ2-6, with TRBD1 as a possible D gene (5 bases). Germline V gene sequence: CDR1 SGHVS, CDR2 FQNEAQ. Trimming left V 4 bases short and J 4 bases short, with 11 bases between. CDR3 size: 15 residues. CDR3 DNA: TGTGCCAGCAGCTCGCAGGGTTACGGGGCCAACGTCCTGACTTTC. It codes for CASSSQGYGANVLTF.

The V and J genes are TRBV5-5 and TRBJ1-2, with D uncertain. Trimming cost V 3 bases and J 6 bases, with 9 bases left between them. CDR1 and CDR2 from the germline V gene are SGHKS and YYEKEE (reference sequence). The CDR3 loop spans 12 amino acids. The CDR3 DNA reads as TGTGCCAGCAGCTACCGGGGAGATGGCTACACCTTC. It encodes CASSYRGDGYTF.

The count of this clone is one. This chain links TRBV30 with TRBJ2-7; D remains ambiguous. This CDR3 contains 11 residues. Germline V CDR1 and CDR2: GTSNPN, SVGIG (reference sequence). V lost 1 base and J lost 3, with 4 bases in between. The CDR3 DNA reads as TGTGCCTGGAGTGGGAGCTACGAGCAGTACTTC. Translating it yields CAWSGSYEQYF.

The CDR3 DNA reads TGTGCCAGCAGCATCCCTAGCACAGATACGCAGTATTTT. Amino acids: CASSIPSTDTQYF. This chain connects TRBV6-2 or TRBV6-3 to TRBJ2-3; D is undetermined. The CDR3 runs 13 residues. Germline V gene data show CDR1 as MNHEY and CDR2 as SVGEGT. Trimming left V 6 bases short and J 0 bases short, with 7 bases between.

Note on this clone: Germline is not matched at one junction end, which may reflect a read error. The chain couples TRBV7-2 to TRBJ1-2; weak D call: TRBD1 (6 bases). Germline loops: CDR1 SGHTA, CDR2 FQGNSA. The CDR3 runs to 12 residues. The CDR3 bases are TGTGCCAGCGGGGGACACCCCGAGAAAACTAAATTC. Translating gives CASGGHPEKTKF.

The chain is built from TRBV5-6 and TRBJ1-4, with TRBD1 as a possible D gene (6 bases). The V and J ends lost 2 bases and 3 bases respectively, with 11 bases between them. Germline CDR1 reads SGHDT; CDR2 reads YYEEEE. The length of the CDR3 is 15 residues. The CDR3: CASSFLGAANEKLFF. In DNA form, the CDR3 reads TGTGCCAGCAGCTTTCTGGGGGCTGCTAATGAAAAACTGTTTTTT.

The rearrangement links TRBV5-1 to TRBJ1-5; 7 bases agree with TRBD1. This CDR3 has 13 amino acids. Losses at the gene ends were 0 bases for V and 7 bases for J; bases not matched to a gene: 1. The germline gives CDR1 SGHRS, CDR2 YFSETQ. The CDR3 coding sequence is TGCGCCAGCAGCTTGGCAGGGGGGCAGCCCCAGCATTTT. It encodes CASSLAGGQPQHF. Looking up the rest from reference TRBV5-1 and TRBJ1-5 gives the full variable domain: KAGVTQTPRYLIKTRGQQVTLSCSPISGHRSVSWYQQTPGQGLQFLFEYFSETQRNKGNFPGRFSGRQFSNSRSEMNVSTLELGDSALYLCASSLAGGQPQHFGDGTRLSIL.

As DNA, the CDR3 is TGTGCCATCAGTGAATCCCGGCCGGAAGGGGCTGAAGCTTTCTTT. Protein sequence: CAISESRPEGAEAFF. The chain is built from TRBV10-3 and TRBJ1-1, with D possibly matching TRBD1 (5 bases). Germline CDR1 and CDR2: ENHRY and SYGVKD. The V end lost 3 bases, the J end lost 6 bases, and 17 bases lay between the germline ends. The CDR3 is made up of 15 amino acids.

The chain couples TRBV30 to TRBJ2-5, with 7 bases aligning to TRBD1. The CDR3 totals 12 residues. The germline CDR1 and CDR2 sequences are GTSNPN and SVGIG (reference sequence). V was clipped by 4 bases and J by 3 bases; unmatched bases: 2. The CDR3 loop reads CAWNRGEETQYF. The CDR3 DNA sequence: TGTGCCTGGAACAGGGGTGAAGAGACCCAGTACTTC.

CDR3 sequence reads: CASSLTGLNTEAFF. The CDR3 DNA sequence: TGTGCCAGCAGCCTGACAGGTTTGAACACTGAAGCTTTCTTT. V and J are TRBV6-6 and TRBJ1-1, with a tentative D call TRBD1 (6 bases). V was trimmed by 6 bases and J by 0 bases, leaving 11 bases between them. In germline, CDR1 is MNHNY, CDR2 SVGAGI (reference sequence). The CDR3 contains 14 residues.

The chain couples TRBV2 to TRBJ2-1; 8 bases line up with TRBD1. V dropped 4 bases and J dropped 4; count of bases not matched to a gene: 6. The CDR3 length is 15 residues. Germline CDR1 SNHLY, CDR2 FYNNEI. CDR3 nucleotide sequence: TGTGCCAGCAGTGCTAGGCAGGGGGCTTACAATGAGCAGTTCTTC. Translation: CASSARQGAYNEQFF. Using reference TRBV2 and TRBJ2-1 for the parts outside the CDR3, the full variable domain is EPEVTQTPSHQVTQMGQEVILRCVPISNHLYFYWYRQILGQKVEFLVSFYNNEISEKSEIFDDQFSVERPDGSNFTLKIRSTKLEDSAMYFCASSARQGAYNEQFFGPGTRLTVL.

V usage is TRBV7-2 and J usage is TRBJ2-5; 8 nucleotides agree with TRBD2. CDR1 SGHTA and CDR2 FQGNSA come from the germline V gene. V lost 5 bases to trimming and J lost 5 bases; unmatched junction nucleotides: 10. The length of the CDR3 is 15 residues. CDR3 residues: CASSAPGGSPETQYF. The CDR3 nucleotides are TGTGCCAGCAGCGCGCCGGGGGGGTCACCGGAGACCCAGTACTTC.

The V gene is TRBV11-3, the J gene TRBJ2-1; no clear D gene. Trimming left V 1 base short and J 8 bases short, with 6 bases between. Per germline, CDR1 SGHNT and CDR2 YENEEA. The CDR3 has 12 residues. The CDR3, as DNA: TGTGCCAGCAGCTTAGTCCCGGATGAGCAGTTCTTC. It codes for CASSLVPDEQFF. The full variable domain, with the rest looked up from reference TRBV11-3 and TRBJ2-1, is EAGVVQSPRYKIIEKKQPVAFWCNPISGHNTLYWYLQNLGQGPELLIRYENEEAVDDSQLPKDRFSAERLKGVDSTLKIQPAELGDSAVYLCASSLVPDEQFFGPGTRLTVL.